This T cell receptor beta chain comes out of a study of a mutant IDH1 vaccine in newly diagnosed glioma. Study as a whole: Most patients had radiochemotherapy with temozolomide before enrollment; others had one alone. Weeks 35 and 47 hosted visits V12 and V13, respectively.

The time point is: week 35, safety follow-up. All doses held 300 ug of mutant IDH1 20-mer peptide, with topical imiquimod. Points on this clone: The target antigen is unknown.

Sequencing was performed with immunoSEQ multiplex PCR; in TCRdb, only in-frame clones are kept and a portion is missing. Of tens of thousands of clones in the sample, 81% are singletons; the top ten hold approximately 15%. The CDR3 is 14 residues long. V trimming: 6 bases; J trimming: 4 bases; junction bases outside the gene matches: 5. Germline V gene lookup returns CDR1 MNHEY and CDR2 SVGAGI. This TCR was recovered from a man younger than 40 with glioma. The gene calls are TRBV6-5 and TRBJ2-2; TRBD1 agrees at 7 bases. This specimen consisted of PBMCs, obtained from a glioma patient whose treatment included an IDH1 peptide vaccine. Here the CDR3 reads CASRTDRATGELFF. The CDR3 coding sequence is TGTGCCAGCAGAACCGACAGGGCCACCGGGGAGCTGTTTTTT.